This is a list of T cell receptor beta chains from one sample in a study of T cells after yellow fever vaccination. TCRdb re-analysed the 5' RACE reads in MiXCR, keeping a single row per CDR3 protein. The sample contains about 140,000 distinct CDR3 sequences, 7.7% of which appear only once. Specimen: CD4+ T cells sorted from PBMCs, collected 5 days after the yellow fever booster vaccination. The receptors derive from a man between 25 and 39 years old who received the YFV17D yellow fever vaccine. Both conserved end residues are part of each CDR3. Fields, in order: CDR3 protein, CDR3 DNA, J gene, clone size, D gene, V gene. D genes are given only for firm matches. The listing skips clone size in some rows; elsewhere it reads once, few, many or a size class.

cdr3_aa: CASSPSREYGYTF
cdr3_nt: TGTGCCAGCAGCCCAAGCAGGGAGTATGGCTACACCTTC
j_call: TRBJ1-2
clone_size: many
d_call: -
v_call: TRBV7-2

cdr3_aa: CASSLVATNTGELFF
cdr3_nt: TGCGCCAGCAGCCTGGTAGCAACTAACACCGGGGAGCTGTTTTTT
j_call: TRBJ2-2
clone_size: many
d_call: -
v_call: TRBV5-1

cdr3_aa: CASKTTGGWATNQPQHF
cdr3_nt: TGTGCCAGCAAGACTACAGGGGGATGGGCTACCAATCAGCCCCAGCATTTT
j_call: TRBJ1-5
clone_size: -
d_call: TRBD1
v_call: TRBV27

cdr3_aa: CASSLAGATQYF
cdr3_nt: TGTGCCAGCAGCTTAGCGGGGGCTACGCAGTATTTT
j_call: TRBJ2-3
clone_size: many
d_call: -
v_call: TRBV7-2

cdr3_aa: CTCSSGTSGRDLQETQYF
cdr3_nt: TGTACCTGCAGTTCAGGGACTAGCGGGAGGGACCTCCAAGAGACCCAGTACTTC
j_call: TRBJ2-5
clone_size: -
d_call: TRBD2
v_call: TRBV2

cdr3_aa: CSANTLAGVWETQYF
cdr3_nt: TGCAGTGCTAATACACTAGCGGGAGTATGGGAGACCCAGTACTTC
j_call: TRBJ2-5
clone_size: many
d_call: TRBD2
v_call: TRBV20-1

cdr3_aa: CASSFLGSPLHF
cdr3_nt: TGTGCCAGCAGTTTCTTGGGGTCACCCCTCCACTTT
j_call: TRBJ1-6
clone_size: many
d_call: -
v_call: TRBV12-3/TRBV12-4

cdr3_aa: CASSQGRTSWAFF
cdr3_nt: TGTGCCAGCAGCCAAGGACGAACCTCATGGGCTTTCTTT
j_call: TRBJ1-1
clone_size: many
d_call: -
v_call: TRBV14

cdr3_aa: CASSLRGGEYF
cdr3_nt: TGTGCCAGCAGTTTGCGGGGAGGAGAGTACTTC
j_call: TRBJ2-7
clone_size: many
d_call: -
v_call: TRBV28

cdr3_aa: CASSPPGLNTDTQYF
cdr3_nt: TGTGCCAGCTCACCACCGGGACTCAACACAGATACGCAGTATTTT
j_call: TRBJ2-3
clone_size: many
d_call: -
v_call: TRBV18

cdr3_aa: CASSSSGGNYEQYF
cdr3_nt: TGTGCCAGCAGCTCTTCAGGGGGAAACTACGAGCAGTACTTC
j_call: TRBJ2-7
clone_size: many
d_call: TRBD1
v_call: TRBV7-2